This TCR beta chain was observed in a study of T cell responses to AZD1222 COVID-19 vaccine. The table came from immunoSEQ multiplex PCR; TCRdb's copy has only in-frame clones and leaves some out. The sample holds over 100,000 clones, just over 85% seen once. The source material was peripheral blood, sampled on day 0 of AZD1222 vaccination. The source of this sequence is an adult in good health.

The CDR3 sequence: CASSTLAGSPTGELFF. CDR3 in DNA: TGTGCCAGTAGTACCTTAGCGGGGAGCCCCACCGGGGAGCTGTTTTTT. V and J are TRBV19 and TRBJ2-2; 8 bases match TRBD2. Germline V CDR1 and CDR2: LNHDA, SQIVND (reference sequence). This CDR3 region has 16 residues. Unmatched junction bases numbered 8, after V lost 4 bases and J lost 4 bases.